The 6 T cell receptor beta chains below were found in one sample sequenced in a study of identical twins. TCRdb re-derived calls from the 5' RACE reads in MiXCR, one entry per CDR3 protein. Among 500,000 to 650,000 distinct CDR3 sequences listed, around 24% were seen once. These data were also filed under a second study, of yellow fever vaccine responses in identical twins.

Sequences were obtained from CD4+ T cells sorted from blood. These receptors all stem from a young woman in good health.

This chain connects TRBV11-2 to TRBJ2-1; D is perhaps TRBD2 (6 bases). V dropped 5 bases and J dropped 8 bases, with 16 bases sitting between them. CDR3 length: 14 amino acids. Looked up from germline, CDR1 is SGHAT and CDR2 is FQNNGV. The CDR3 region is CASSDQGGVYEQFF. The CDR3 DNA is TGTGCCAGCAGCGACCAGGGAGGAGTATATGAGCAGTTCTTC.

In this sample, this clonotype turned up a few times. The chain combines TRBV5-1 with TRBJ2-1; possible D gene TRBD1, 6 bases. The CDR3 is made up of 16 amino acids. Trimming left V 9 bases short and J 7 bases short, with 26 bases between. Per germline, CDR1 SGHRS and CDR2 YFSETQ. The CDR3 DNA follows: TGCGCCACCCGGACCGGGGACACTAAGTGGTTGAATGAGCAGTTCTTC. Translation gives CATRTGDTKWLNEQFF.

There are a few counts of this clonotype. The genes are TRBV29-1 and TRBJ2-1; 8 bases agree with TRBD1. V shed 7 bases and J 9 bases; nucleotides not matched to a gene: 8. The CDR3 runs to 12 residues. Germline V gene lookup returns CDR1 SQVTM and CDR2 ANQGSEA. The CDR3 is CSAIDRGSEQFF. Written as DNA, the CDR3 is TGCAGCGCGATCGACAGGGGTAGTGAGCAGTTCTTC.

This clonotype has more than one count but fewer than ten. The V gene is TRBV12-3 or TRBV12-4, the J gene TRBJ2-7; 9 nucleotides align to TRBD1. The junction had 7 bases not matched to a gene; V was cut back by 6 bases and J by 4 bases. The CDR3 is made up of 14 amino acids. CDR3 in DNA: TGTGCCAGCAGCCAAGGGACAGGGTCATACGAGCAGTACGTC. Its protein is CASSQGTGSYEQYV.

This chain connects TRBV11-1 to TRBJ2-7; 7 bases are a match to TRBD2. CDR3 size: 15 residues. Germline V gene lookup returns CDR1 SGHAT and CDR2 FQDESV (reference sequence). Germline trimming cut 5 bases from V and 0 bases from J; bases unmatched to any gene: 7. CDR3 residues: CASSPIGGSSYEQYF. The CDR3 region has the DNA TGTGCCAGCAGCCCAATAGGCGGGAGCTCCTACGAGCAGTACTTC.

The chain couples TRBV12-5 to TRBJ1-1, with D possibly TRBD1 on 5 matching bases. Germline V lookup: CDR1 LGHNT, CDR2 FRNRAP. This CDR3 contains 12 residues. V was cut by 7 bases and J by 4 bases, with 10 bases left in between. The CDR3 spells CASVQGGTEAFF. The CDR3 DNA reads TGTGCTAGTGTTCAGGGTGGCACTGAAGCTTTCTTT.